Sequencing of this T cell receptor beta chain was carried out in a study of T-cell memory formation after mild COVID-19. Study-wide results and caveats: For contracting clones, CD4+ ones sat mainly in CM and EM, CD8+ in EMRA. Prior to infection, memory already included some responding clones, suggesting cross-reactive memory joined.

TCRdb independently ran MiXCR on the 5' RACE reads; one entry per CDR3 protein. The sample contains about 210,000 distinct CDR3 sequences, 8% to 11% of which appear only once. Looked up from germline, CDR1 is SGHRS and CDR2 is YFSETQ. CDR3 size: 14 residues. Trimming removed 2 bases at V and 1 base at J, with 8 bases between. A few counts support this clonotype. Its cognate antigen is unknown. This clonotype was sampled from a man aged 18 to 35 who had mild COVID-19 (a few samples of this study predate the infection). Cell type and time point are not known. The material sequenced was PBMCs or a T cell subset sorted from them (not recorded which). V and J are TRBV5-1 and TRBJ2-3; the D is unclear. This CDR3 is CASSFDRRTDTQYF. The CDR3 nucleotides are TGCGCCAGCAGCTTCGACCGTCGCACAGATACGCAGTATTTT.